The TCR beta chain under discussion was sequenced for a study of OX40 agonist ivuxolimab in advanced cancers. Study in general: With ivuxolimab, an agonistic anti-OX40 (CD134) antibody, patients were treated. Under the entry rules, prior anti-PD-1, anti-PD-L1 or anti-CTLA-4 therapy was allowed, and approximately 36% had some. General study points: Nonresponders included some who also had low normalized T-cell clonal expansion.

Some clones are missing from TCRdb's copy, which holds only in-frame ones; the method was immunoSEQ multiplex PCR. The sample shows around 84,000 clones, about 92% of them seen only once. Patients with autoimmune history or systemic immunosuppression were excluded. In this sample, this clone turned up a few times. Antigen unknown. V was shortened by 5 bases and J by 5 bases, with 12 bases between the two germline ends. This CDR3 comprises 13 residues. CDR1 and CDR2 (germline): SGHTA, FQGTGA. V usage is TRBV7-3 and J usage is TRBJ2-5, with D possibly being TRBD1 (5 bases). The sample here was CD4+ or CD8+ T cells sorted from blood, taken in a trial of the OX40 agonist ivuxolimab. The sequence was collected from an adult with an advanced solid tumor such as melanoma, head and neck, liver or kidney cancer. The CDR3 nucleotides are TGTGCCAGCAGCGTTGGGGCCGGGGAGACCCAGTACTTC. Protein sequence: CASSVGAGETQYF.